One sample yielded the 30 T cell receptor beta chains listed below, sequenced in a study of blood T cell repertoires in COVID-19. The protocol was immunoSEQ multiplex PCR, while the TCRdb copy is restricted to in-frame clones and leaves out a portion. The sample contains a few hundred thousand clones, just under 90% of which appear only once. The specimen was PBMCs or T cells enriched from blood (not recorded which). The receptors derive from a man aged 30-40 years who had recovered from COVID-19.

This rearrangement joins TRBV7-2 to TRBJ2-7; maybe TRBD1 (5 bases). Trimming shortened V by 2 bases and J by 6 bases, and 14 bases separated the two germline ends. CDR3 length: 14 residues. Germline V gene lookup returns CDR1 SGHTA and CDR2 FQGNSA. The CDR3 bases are TGTGCCAGCAGCTTACAACTAAGGCAGGGCGAGCAGTACTTC. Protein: CASSLQLRQGEQYF.

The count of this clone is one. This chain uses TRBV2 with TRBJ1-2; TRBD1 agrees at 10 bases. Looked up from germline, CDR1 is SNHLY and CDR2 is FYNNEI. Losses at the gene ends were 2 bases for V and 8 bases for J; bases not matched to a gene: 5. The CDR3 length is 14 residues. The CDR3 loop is CASSEPTGGHGYTF. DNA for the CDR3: TGTGCCAGCAGTGAACCGACAGGGGGCCACGGCTACACCTTC. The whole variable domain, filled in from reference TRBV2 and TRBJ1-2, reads EPEVTQTPSHQVTQMGQEVILRCVPISNHLYFYWYRQILGQKVEFLVSFYNNEISEKSEIFDDQFSVERPDGSNFTLKIRSTKLEDSAMYFCASSEPTGGHGYTFGSGTRLTVV.

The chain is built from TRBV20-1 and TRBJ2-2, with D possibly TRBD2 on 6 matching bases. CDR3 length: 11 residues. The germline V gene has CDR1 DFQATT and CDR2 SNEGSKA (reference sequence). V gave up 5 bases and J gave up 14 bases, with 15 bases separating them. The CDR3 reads CSALVVGGLFF. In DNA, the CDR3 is TGCAGTGCTCTCGTTGTGGGAGGCCTGTTTTTT.

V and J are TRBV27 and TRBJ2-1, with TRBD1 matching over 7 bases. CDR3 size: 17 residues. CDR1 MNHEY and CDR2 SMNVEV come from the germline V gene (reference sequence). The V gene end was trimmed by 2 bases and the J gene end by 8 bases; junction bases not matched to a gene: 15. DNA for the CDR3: TGTGCCAGCAGTTTAAGGTTATTCGGGCAGGGGGTCGATGAGCAGTTCTTC. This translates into CASSLRLFGQGVDEQFF.

CDR3 DNA sequence: TGCAGTGCTAGTCCCGCGGACATCTTCTCCTACGAGCAGTACTTC. Its protein is CSASPADIFSYEQYF. The chain employs TRBV20-1 and TRBJ2-7, with D possibly being TRBD1 (5 bases). With 3 bases removed from V and 0 bases from J, the gap between germline ends came to 15 bases. Germline CDR1 reads DFQATT; CDR2 reads SNEGSKA (reference sequence). The CDR3 covers 15 residues.

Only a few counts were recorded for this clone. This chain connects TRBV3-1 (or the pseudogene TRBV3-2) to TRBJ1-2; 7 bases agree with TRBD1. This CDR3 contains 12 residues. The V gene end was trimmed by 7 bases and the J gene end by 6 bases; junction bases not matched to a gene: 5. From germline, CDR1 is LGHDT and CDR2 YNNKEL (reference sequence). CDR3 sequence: CASNAGGDGYTF. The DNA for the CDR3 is TGTGCCAGCAACGCAGGGGGAGATGGCTACACCTTC.

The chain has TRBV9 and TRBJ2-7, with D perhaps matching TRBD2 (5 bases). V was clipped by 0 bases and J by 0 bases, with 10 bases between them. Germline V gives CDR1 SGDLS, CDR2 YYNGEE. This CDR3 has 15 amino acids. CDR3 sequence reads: CASSVEGGPSYEQYF. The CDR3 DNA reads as TGTGCCAGCAGCGTAGAAGGCGGGCCCTCCTACGAGCAGTACTTC. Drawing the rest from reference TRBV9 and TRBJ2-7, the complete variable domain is DSGVTQTPKHLITATGQRVTLRCSPRSGDLSVYWYQQSLDQGLQFLIQYYNGEERAKGNILERFSAQQFPDLHSELNLSSLELGDSALYFCASSVEGGPSYEQYFGPGTRLTVT.

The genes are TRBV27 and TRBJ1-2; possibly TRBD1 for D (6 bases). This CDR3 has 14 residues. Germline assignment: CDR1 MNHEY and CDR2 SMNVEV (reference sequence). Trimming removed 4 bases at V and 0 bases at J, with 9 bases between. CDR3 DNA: TGTGCCAGCAGTTACAGGGATACTAACTATGGCTACACCTTC. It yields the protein CASSYRDTNYGYTF.

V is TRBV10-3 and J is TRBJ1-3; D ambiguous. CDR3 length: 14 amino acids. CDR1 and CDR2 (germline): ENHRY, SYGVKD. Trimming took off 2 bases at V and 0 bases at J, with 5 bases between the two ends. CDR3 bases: TGTGCCATCAGTGAGGTACTCTCTGGAAACACCATATATTTT. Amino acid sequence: CAISEVLSGNTIYF.

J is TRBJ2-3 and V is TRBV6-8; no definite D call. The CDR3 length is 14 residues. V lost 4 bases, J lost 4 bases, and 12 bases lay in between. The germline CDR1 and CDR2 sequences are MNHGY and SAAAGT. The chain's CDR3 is CASSSTLGADTQYF. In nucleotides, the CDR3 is TGTGCCAGCAGTTCGACGCTGGGCGCAGATACGCAGTATTTT.

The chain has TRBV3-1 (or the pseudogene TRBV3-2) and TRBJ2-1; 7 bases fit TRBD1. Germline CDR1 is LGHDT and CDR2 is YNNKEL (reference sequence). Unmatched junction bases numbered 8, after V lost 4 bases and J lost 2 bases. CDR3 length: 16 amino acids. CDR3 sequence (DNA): TGTGCCAGCAGCCTTTTTTCGGGACAGCCCTACAATGAGCAGTTCTTC. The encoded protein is CASSLFSGQPYNEQFF.

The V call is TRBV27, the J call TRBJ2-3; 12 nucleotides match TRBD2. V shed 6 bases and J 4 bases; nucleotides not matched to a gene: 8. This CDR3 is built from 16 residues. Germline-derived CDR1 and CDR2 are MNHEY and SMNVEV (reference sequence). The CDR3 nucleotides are TGTGCCAGCAGCCACAGACTAGCGGGAGTCGCAGATACGCAGTATTTT. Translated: CASSHRLAGVADTQYF.

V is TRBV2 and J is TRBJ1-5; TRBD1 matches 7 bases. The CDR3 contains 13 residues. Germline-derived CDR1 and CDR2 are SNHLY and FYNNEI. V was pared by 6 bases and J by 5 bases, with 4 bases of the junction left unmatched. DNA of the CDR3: TGTGCCAGCAGCCGACAGGGATATCAGCCCCAGCATTTT. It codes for CASSRQGYQPQHF. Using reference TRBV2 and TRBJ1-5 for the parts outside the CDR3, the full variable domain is EPEVTQTPSHQVTQMGQEVILRCVPISNHLYFYWYRQILGQKVEFLVSFYNNEISEKSEIFDDQFSVERPDGSNFTLKIRSTKLEDSAMYFCASSRQGYQPQHFGDGTRLSIL.

The CDR3 sequence: CATSDTTRRGTDTQYF. The DNA for the CDR3 is TGTGCCACCAGTGACACGACTAGACGTGGGACAGATACGCAGTATTTT. The chain carries TRBV24-1 and TRBJ2-3; maybe TRBD2 (6 bases). This CDR3 is 16 amino acids long. Trimming took off 4 bases at V and 3 bases at J, with 16 bases between the two ends. Germline V CDR1 and CDR2: KGHDR, SFDVKD.

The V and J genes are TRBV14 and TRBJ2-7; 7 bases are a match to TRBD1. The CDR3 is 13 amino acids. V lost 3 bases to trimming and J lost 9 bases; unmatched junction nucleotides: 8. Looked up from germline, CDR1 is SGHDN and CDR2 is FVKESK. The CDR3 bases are TGTGCCAGCAGCCAGTTCGGGACAGTCGGGCAGTACTTC. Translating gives CASSQFGTVGQYF.

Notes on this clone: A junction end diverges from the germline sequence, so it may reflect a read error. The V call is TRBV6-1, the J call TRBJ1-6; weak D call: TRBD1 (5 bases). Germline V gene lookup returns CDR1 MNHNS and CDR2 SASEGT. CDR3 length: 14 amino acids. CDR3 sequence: CASREDRNNSPLHF. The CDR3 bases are TGTGCCAGCAGAGAAGACAGAAATAATTCACCCCTCCACTTT.

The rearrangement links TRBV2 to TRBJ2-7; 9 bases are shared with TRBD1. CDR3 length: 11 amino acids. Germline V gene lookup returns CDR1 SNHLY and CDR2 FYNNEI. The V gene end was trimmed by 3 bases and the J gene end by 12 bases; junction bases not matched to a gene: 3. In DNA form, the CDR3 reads TGTGCCAGCAGTGAGGGGACAGGGTGGTACTTC. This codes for CASSEGTGWYF.

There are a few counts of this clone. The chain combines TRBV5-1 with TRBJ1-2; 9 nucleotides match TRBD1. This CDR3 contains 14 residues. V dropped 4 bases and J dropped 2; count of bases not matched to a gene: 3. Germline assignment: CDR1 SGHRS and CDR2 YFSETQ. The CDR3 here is CASSPGTGNYGYTF. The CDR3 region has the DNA TGCGCCAGCAGCCCCGGGACAGGGAACTATGGCTACACCTTC. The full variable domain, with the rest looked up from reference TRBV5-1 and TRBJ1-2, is KAGVTQTPRYLIKTRGQQVTLSCSPISGHRSVSWYQQTPGQGLQFLFEYFSETQRNKGNFPGRFSGRQFSNSRSEMNVSTLELGDSALYLCASSPGTGNYGYTFGSGTRLTVV.

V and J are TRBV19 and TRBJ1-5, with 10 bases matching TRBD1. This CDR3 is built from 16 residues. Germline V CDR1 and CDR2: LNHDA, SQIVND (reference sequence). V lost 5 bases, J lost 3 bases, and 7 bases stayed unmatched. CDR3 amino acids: CASSVKTGGVNQPQHF. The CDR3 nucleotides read TGTGCCAGTAGTGTAAAGACAGGGGGCGTCAATCAGCCCCAGCATTTT.

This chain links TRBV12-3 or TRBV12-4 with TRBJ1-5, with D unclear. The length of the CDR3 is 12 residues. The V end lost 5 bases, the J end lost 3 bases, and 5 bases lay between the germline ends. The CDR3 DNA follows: TGTGCCAGCAGTATCGTCAATCAGCCCCAGCATTTT. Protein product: CASSIVNQPQHF.

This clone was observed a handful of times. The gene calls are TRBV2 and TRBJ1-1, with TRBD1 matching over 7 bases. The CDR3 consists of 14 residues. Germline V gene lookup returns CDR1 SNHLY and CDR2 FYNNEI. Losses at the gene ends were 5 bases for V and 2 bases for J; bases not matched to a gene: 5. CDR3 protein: CASSRRDSNTEAFF. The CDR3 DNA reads TGTGCCAGCAGTCGTAGGGACAGCAACACTGAAGCTTTCTTT. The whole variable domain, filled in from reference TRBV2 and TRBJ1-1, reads EPEVTQTPSHQVTQMGQEVILRCVPISNHLYFYWYRQILGQKVEFLVSFYNNEISEKSEIFDDQFSVERPDGSNFTLKIRSTKLEDSAMYFCASSRRDSNTEAFFGQGTRLTVV.

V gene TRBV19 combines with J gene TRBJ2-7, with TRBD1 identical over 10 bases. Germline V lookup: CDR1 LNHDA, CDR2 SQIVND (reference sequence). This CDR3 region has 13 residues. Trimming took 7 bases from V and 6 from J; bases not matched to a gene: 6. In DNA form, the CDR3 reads TGTGCCAGTACGCCGGGACAGGGGATCGAGCAGTACTTC. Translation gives CASTPGQGIEQYF.

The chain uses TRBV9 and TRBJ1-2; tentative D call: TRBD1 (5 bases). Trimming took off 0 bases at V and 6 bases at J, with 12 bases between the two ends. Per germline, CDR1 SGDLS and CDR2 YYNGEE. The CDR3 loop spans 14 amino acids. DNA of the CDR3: TGTGCCAGCAGCGTAGACCAGGGTCTCAATGGCTACACCTTC. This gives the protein CASSVDQGLNGYTF.

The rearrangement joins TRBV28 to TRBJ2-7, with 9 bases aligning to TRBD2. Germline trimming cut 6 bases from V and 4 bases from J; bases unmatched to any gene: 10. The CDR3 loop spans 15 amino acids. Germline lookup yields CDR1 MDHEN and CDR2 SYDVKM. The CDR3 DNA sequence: TGTGCCAGCAGCGGCCTGCTAGCGGGACCTTACGAGCAGTACTTC. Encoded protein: CASSGLLAGPYEQYF.

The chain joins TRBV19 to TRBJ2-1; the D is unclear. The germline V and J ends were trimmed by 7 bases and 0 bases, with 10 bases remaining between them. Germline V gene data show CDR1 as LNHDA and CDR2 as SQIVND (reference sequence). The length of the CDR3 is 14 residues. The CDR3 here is CASIGRSSYNEQFF. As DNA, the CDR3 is TGTGCCAGTATCGGCCGGAGCTCCTACAATGAGCAGTTCTTC. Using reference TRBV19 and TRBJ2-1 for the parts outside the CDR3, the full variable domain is DGGITQSPKYLFRKEGQNVTLSCEQNLNHDAMYWYRQDPGQGLRLIYYSQIVNDFQKGDIAEGYSVSREKKESFPLTVTSAQKNPTAFYLCASIGRSSYNEQFFGPGTRLTVL.

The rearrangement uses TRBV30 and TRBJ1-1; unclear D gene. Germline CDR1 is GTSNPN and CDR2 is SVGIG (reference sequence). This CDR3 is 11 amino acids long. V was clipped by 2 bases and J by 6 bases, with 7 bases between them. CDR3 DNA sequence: TGTGCCTGGAGTCTTGGGCCTGAAGCTTTCTTT. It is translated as CAWSLGPEAFF. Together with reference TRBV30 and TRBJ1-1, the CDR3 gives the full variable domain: SQTIHQWPATLVQPVGSPLSLECTVEGTSNPNLYWYRQAAGRGLQLLFYSVGIGQISSEVPQNLSASRPQDRQFILSSKKLLLSDSGFYLCAWSLGPEAFFGQGTRLTVV.

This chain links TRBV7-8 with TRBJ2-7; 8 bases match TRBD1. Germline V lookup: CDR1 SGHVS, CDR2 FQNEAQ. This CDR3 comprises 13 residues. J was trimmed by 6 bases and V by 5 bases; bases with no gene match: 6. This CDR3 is CASSGGTGFEQYF. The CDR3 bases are TGTGCCAGCAGCGGGGGGACAGGTTTCGAGCAGTACTTC.

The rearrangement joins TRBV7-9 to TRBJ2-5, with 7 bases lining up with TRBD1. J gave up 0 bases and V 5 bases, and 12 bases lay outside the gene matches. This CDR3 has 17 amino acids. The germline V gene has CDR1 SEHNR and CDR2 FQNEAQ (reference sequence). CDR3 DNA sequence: TGTGCCAGCAGCCGCACCACCTCGGGACAGAACCAAGAGACCCAGTACTTC. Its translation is CASSRTTSGQNQETQYF.

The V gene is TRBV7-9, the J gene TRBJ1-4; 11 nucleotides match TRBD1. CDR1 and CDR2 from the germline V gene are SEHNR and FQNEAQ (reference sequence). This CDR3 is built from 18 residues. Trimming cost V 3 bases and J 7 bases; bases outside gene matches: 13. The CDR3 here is CASSFPRSTGTGGEKLFF. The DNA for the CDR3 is TGTGCCAGCAGCTTCCCAAGGTCCACCGGGACAGGGGGTGAAAAACTGTTTTTT. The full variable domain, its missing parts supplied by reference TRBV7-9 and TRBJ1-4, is DTGVSQNPRHKITKRGQNVTFRCDPISEHNRLYWYRQTLGQGPEFLTYFQNEAQLEKSRLLSDRFSAERPKGSFSTLEIQRTEQGDSAMYLCASSFPRSTGTGGEKLFFGSGTQLSVL.

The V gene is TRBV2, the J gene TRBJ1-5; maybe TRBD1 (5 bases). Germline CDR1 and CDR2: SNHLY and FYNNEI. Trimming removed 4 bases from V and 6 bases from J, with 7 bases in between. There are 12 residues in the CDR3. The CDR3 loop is CASSGGAQPQHF. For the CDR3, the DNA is TGTGCCAGCAGTGGTGGGGCTCAGCCCCAGCATTTT.